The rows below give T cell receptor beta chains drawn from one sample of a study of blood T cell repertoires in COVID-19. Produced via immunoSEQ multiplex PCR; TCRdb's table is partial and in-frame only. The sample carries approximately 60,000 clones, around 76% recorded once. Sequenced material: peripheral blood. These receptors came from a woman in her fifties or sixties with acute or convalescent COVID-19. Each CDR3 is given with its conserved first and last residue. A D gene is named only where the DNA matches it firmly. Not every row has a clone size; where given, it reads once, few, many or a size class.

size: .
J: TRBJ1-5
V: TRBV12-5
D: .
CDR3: CASGAPGFNQPQHF
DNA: TGTGCTAGTGGGGCTCCAGGGTTCAATCAGCCCCAGCATTTT

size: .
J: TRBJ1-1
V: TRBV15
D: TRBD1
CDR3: CATSVKGGTGTEAFF
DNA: TGTGCCACCAGCGTTAAGGGAGGGACAGGGACGGAAGCTTTCTTT

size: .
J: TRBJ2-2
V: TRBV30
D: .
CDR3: CAWSQAGELFF
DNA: TGTGCCTGGAGTCAGGCCGGGGAGCTGTTTTTT

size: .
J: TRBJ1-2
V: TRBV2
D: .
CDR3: CASRTGTNSGYTF
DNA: TGTGCCAGCAGAACCGGGACAAACTCTGGCTACACCTTC

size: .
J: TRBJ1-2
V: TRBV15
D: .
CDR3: CATSRDLASGGYTF
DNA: TGTGCCACCAGCAGAGATCTGGCTTCAGGGGGCTACACCTTC

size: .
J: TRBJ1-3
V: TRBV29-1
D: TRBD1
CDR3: CSVEDDRGRRNTIYF
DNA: TGCAGCGTTGAAGACGACAGGGGCCGAAGAAACACCATATATTTT

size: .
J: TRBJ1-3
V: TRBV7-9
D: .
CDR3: CASSSQGPLSGNTIYF
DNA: TGTGCCAGCAGCTCGCAGGGTCCCCTCTCTGGAAACACCATATATTTT

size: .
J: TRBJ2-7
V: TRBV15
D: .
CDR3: CATSSITDSYEQYF
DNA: TGTGCCACCAGCAGCATAACAGACTCCTACGAGCAGTACTTC

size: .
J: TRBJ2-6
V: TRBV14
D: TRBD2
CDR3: CASSQGGGRTHSGANVLTF
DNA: TGTGCCAGCAGCCAAGGGGGGGGACGTACCCACTCTGGGGCCAACGTCCTGACTTTC

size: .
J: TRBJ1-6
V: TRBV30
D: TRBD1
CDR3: CAWRELLDRGSPLHF
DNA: TGTGCCTGGAGAGAACTCTTGGACAGGGGATCACCCCTCCACTTT

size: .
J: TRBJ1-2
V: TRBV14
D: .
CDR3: CASSQSAGNYGYTF
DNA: TGTGCCAGCAGCCAATCGGCAGGGAACTATGGCTACACCTTC

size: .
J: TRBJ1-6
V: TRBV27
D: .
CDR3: CASGRGSSPLHF
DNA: TGTGCCAGCGGGCGGGGCAGCTCACCCCTCCACTTT

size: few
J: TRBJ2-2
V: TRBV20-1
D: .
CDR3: CSASPGNTGELFF
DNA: TGCAGTGCTAGTCCCGGGAACACCGGGGAGCTGTTTTTT

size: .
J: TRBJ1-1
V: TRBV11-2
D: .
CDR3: CASSYTPSGTEAFF
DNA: TGTGCCAGCAGCTATACACCCTCGGGGACTGAAGCTTTCTTT

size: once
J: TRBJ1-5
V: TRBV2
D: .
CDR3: CASSGGASSQPQHF
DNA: TGTGCCAGCAGTGGGGGAGCGTCGTCTCAGCCCCAGCATTTT

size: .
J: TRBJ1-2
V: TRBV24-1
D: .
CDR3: CATSDSTGRGNGYTF
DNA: TGTGCCACCAGTGATTCCACAGGGAGAGGAAATGGCTACACCTTC

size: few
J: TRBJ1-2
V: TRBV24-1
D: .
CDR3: CATSELTGTNYGYTF
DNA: TGTGCCACCAGTGAATTGACAGGAACTAACTATGGCTACACCTTC

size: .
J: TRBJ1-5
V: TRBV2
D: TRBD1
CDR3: CASSESRQGAGQPQHF
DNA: TGTGCCAGCAGTGAGAGTAGACAGGGGGCCGGTCAGCCCCAGCATTTT

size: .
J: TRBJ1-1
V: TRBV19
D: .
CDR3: CASSMGHPNTEAFF
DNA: TGTGCCAGTAGTATGGGGCACCCGAACACTGAAGCTTTCTTT

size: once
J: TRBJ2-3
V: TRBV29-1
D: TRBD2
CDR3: CSVEDGGGATDTQYF
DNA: TGCAGCGTTGAAGATGGCGGGGGGGCCACAGATACGCAGTATTTT

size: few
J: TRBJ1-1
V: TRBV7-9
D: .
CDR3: CASSLLGGEAFF
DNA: TGTGCCAGCAGCTTGTTAGGGGGTGAAGCTTTCTTT

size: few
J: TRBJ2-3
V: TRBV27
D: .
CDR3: CASSPGLAADTQYF
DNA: TGTGCCAGCAGTCCCGGTCTCGCCGCAGATACGCAGTATTTT

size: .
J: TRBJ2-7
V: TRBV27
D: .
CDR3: CASSFRPGFSPPYDEQYF
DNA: TGTGCCAGCAGTTTTCGCCCAGGGTTTTCTCCCCCCTATGACGAGCAGTACTTC

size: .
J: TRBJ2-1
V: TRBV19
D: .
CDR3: CASSMAIGARYNEQFF
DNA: TGTGCCAGTAGTATGGCTATAGGGGCGAGGTACAATGAGCAGTTCTTC

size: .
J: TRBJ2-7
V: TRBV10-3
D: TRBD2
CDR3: CAISETSASYEQYF
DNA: TGTGCCATCAGTGAGACTAGCGCCTCCTACGAGCAGTACTTC

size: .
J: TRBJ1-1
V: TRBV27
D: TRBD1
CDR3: CASSWTGNTEAFF
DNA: TGTGCCAGCAGTTGGACAGGGAACACTGAAGCTTTCTTT

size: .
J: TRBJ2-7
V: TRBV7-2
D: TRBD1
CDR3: CASRGQGWSYEQYF
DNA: TGTGCCAGCAGGGGACAGGGATGGTCCTACGAGCAGTACTTC

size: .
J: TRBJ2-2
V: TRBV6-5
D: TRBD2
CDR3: CASSGGITGELFF
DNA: TGTGCCAGTAGCGGGGGAATCACCGGGGAGCTGTTTTTT

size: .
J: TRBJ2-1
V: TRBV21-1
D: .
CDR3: CASSTISGNDYNEQFF
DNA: TGTGCCAGCAGCACGATTAGCGGGAACGATTATAATGAGCAGTTCTTC

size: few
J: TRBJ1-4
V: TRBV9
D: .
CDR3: CASSVNEGYEKLFF
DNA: TGTGCCAGCAGCGTAAATGAGGGATATGAAAAACTGTTTTTT

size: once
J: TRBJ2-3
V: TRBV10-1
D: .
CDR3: CASSEWASGTDTQYF
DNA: TGCGCCAGCAGTGAGTGGGCCTCAGGCACAGATACGCAGTATTTT

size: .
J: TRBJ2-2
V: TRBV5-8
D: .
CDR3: CASSLYGRHLTNTGELFF
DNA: TGTGCCAGCAGCTTGTACGGCAGGCACCTGACGAACACCGGGGAGCTGTTTTTT

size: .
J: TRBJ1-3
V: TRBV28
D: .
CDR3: CASTPGGSGNTIYF
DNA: TGTGCCAGCACCCCTGGCGGCTCTGGAAACACCATATATTTT

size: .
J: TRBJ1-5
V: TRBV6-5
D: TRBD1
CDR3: CASRLTGQGGQPQHF
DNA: TGTGCCAGCAGACTCACGGGACAGGGGGGTCAGCCCCAGCATTTT

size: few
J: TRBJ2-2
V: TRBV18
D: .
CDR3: CASSPRSTGSGTGELFF
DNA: TGTGCCAGCTCACCAAGAAGTACAGGGTCGGGCACCGGGGAGCTGTTTTTT

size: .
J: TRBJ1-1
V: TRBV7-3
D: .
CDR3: CASSQGNTEAFF
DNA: TGTGCCAGCTCACAGGGGAACACTGAAGCTTTCTTT

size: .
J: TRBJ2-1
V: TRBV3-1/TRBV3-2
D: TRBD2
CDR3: CASSQGLAGGRNEQFF
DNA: TGTGCCAGCAGCCAAGGACTAGCGGGGGGGAGGAATGAGCAGTTCTTC

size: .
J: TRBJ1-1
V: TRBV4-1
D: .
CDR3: CASSPLGRALIGNTEAFF
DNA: TGCGCCAGCAGCCCCTTGGGCAGGGCGTTGATCGGGAACACTGAAGCTTTCTTT

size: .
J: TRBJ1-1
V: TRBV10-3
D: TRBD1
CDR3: CAISGTEHTEAFF
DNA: TGTGCCATCAGCGGGACAGAACACACTGAAGCTTTCTTT

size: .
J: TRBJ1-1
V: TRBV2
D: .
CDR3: CASRGGTEAFF
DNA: TGTGCCAGCCGGGGAGGGACTGAAGCTTTCTTT

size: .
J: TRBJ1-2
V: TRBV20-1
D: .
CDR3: CSAAGLLGYTF
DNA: TGCAGTGCTGCGGGACTACTTGGCTACACCTTC

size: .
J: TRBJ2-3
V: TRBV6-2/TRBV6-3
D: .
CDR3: CASSRLVNTDTQYF
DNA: TGTGCCAGCAGTCGGCTAGTCAACACAGATACGCAGTATTTT

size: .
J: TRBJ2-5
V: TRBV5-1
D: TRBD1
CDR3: CASSLERTGGWETQYF
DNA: TGCGCCAGCAGCTTGGAGCGGACAGGGGGCTGGGAGACCCAGTACTTC

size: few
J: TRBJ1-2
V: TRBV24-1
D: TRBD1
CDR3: CATSDRGTASSNYGYTF
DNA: TGTGCCACCAGTGACAGGGGGACAGCAAGTAGTAACTATGGCTACACCTTC

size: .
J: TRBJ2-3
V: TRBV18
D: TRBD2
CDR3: CASSRGGGVRDTQYF
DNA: TGTGCCAGCTCACGCGGCGGGGGGGTCCGCGATACGCAGTATTTT